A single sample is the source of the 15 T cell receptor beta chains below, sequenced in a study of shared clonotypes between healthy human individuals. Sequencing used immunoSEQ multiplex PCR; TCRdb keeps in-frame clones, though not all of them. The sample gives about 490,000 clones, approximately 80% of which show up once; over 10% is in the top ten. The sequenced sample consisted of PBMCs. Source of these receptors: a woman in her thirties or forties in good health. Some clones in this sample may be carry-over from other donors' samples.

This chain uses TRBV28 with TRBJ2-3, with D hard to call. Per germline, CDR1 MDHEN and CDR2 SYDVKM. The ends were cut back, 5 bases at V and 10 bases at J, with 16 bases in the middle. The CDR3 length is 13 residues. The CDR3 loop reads CASSPPLVTAQYF. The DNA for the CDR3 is TGTGCCAGCAGTCCCCCTCTAGTAACCGCGCAGTATTTT.

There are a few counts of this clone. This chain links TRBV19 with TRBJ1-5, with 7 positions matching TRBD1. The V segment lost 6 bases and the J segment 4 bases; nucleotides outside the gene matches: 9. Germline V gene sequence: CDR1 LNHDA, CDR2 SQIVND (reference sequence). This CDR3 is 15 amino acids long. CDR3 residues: CASRSQGTRNQPQHF. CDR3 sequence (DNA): TGTGCCAGTAGGTCACAGGGGACCCGGAATCAGCCCCAGCATTTT.

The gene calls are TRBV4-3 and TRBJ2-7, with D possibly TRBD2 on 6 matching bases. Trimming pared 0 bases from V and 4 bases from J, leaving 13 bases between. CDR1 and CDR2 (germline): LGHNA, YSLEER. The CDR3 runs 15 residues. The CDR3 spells CASSQEFGGGYEQYF. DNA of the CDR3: TGCGCCAGCAGCCAAGAATTCGGGGGTGGGTACGAGCAGTACTTC.

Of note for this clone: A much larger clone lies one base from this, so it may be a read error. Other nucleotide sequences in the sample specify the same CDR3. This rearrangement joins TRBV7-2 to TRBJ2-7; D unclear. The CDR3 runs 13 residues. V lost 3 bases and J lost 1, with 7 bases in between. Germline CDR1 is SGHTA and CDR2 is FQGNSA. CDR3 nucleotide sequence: TGTGCCAGCAGCTTGGGCAGGTCCTACGAGCAGTACTTC. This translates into CASSLGRSYEQYF.

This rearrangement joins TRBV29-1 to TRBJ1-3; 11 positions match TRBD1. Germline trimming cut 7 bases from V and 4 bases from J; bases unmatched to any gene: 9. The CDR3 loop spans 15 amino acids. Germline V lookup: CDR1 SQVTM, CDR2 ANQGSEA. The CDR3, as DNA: TGCAGCGGCTCGGACAGGGGGCCGGGAGGAAACACCATATATTTT. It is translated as CSGSDRGPGGNTIYF. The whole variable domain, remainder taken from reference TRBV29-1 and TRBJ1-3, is SAVISQKPSRDICQRGTSLTIQCQVDSQVTMMFWYRQQPGQSLTLIATANQGSEATYESGFVIDKFPISRPNLTFSTLTVSNMSPEDSSIYLCSGSDRGPGGNTIYFGEGSWLTVV.

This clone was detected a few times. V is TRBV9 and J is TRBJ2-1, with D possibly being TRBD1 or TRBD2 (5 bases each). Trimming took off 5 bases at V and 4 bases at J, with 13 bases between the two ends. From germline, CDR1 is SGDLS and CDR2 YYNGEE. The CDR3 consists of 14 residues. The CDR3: CASSRGPLYNEQFF. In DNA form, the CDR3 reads TGTGCCAGCAGTAGGGGACCTCTATACAATGAGCAGTTCTTC.

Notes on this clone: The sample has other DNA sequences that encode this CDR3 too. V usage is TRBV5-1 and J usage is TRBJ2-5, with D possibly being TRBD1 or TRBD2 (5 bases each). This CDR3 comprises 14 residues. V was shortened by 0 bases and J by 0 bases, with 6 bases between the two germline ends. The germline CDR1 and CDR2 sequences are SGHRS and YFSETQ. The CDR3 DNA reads TGCGCCAGCAGCTTGGGGGGGAACCAAGAGACCCAGTACTTC. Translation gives CASSLGGNQETQYF.

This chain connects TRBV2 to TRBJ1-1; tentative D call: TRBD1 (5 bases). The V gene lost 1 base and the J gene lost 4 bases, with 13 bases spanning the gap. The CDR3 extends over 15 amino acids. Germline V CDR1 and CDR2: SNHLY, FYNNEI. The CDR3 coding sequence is TGTGCCAGCAGTGAAGTCAGGGAAAAGGGCACTGAAGCTTTCTTT. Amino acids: CASSEVREKGTEAFF.

The CDR3 DNA is TGCGCCAGCAGCTTGGACGGACAGGGGTCTTCGGGCTACACCTTC. Translated, it gives CASSLDGQGSSGYTF. The chain recombines TRBV5-1 with TRBJ1-2; 9 positions agree with TRBD1. J was trimmed by 8 bases and V by 0 bases; bases with no gene match: 8. Germline CDR1 SGHRS, CDR2 YFSETQ. The CDR3 has 15 amino acids.

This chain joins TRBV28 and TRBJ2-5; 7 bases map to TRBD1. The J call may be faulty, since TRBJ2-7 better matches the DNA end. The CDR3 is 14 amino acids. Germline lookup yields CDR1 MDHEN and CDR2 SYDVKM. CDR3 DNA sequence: TGTGCCAGCAGACTACAGGGGTCCTCCTACGAGCAGTACTTC. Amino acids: CASRLQGSSYEQYF.

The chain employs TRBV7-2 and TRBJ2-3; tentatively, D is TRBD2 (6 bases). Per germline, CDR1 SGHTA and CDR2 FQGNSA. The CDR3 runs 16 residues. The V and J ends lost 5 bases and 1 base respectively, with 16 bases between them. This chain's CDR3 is CASSDRLGWGTDTQYF. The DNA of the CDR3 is TGTGCCAGCAGCGACAGACTAGGTTGGGGCACAGATACGCAGTATTTT.

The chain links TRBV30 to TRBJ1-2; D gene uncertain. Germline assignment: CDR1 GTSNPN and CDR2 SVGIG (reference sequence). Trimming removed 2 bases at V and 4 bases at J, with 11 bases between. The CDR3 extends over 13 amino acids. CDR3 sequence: CAWSTGYGYGYTF. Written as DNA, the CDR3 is TGTGCCTGGAGTACGGGATACGGCTATGGCTACACCTTC.

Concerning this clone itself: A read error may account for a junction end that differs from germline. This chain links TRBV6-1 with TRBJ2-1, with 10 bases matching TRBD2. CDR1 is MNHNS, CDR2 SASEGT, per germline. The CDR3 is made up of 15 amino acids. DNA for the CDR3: TGTGCCAGCAGGGAAGGACTAGCGGTGAACAATGAGCAGTTCTTC. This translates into CASREGLAVNNEQFF.

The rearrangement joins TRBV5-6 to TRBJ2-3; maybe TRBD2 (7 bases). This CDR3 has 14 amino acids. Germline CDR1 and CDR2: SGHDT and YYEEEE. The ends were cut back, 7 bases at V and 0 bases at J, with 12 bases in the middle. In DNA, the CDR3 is TGTGCCAGCTCGGGGGGCGGGAGCACAGATACGCAGTATTTT. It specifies CASSGGGSTDTQYF.

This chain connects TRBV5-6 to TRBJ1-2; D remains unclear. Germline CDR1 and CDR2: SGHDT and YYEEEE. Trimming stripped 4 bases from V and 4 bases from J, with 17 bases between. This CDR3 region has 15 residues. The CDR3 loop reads CASSIYPVGSYGYTF. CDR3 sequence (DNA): TGTGCCAGCAGCATCTACCCGGTGGGCAGCTATGGCTACACCTTC.